The 30 T cell receptor beta chains below all came from one sample that was sequenced in a study of blood T cell repertoires in COVID-19 (dated by TCRdb to the early 2020s). To prepare the library, the immunoSEQ multiplex PCR assay was applied. TCRdb carries this immuneACCESS record with in-frame sequences only. Its versions omit some clonotypes, under half of them owing to an unresolved V gene in the studies checked, with the rest unexplained. The sample table contains roughly 89,000 clones; only one count was recorded for 80% of them. In total, the top ten clones hold 10% of the sample. What was sequenced was peripheral blood. The receptors were gathered from a woman aged 70-85 years with acute or convalescent COVID-19.

The chain joins TRBV29-1 to TRBJ2-4; D unresolved. CDR3 length: 12 residues. Per the germline V gene, CDR1 is SQVTM and CDR2 is ANQGSEA. V lost 4 bases and J 4 bases, leaving 8 bases between the germline ends. DNA of the CDR3: TGCAGCGTTGGCCAGGAAAAAAACATTCAGTACTTC. The encoded protein is CSVGQEKNIQYF.

The rearrangement uses TRBV20-1 and TRBJ1-5; maybe TRBD1 (5 bases). Germline V lookup: CDR1 DFQATT, CDR2 SNEGSKA (reference sequence). The V and J ends lost 3 bases and 5 bases respectively, with 14 bases between them. The CDR3 runs 14 residues. CDR3 coding DNA: TGCAGTGCTAGTTCGGGGGGGAATTATCAGCCCCAGCATTTT. It specifies CSASSGGNYQPQHF.

J is TRBJ1-5 and V is TRBV19; no definite D call. Trimming cost V 3 bases and J 4 bases, with 4 bases left between them. The V gene's germline CDR1 is LNHDA and CDR2 SQIVND (reference sequence). The CDR3 sequence is 12 residues long. The CDR3 here is CASSILNQPQHF. CDR3 bases: TGTGCCAGTAGTATCCTTAATCAGCCCCAGCATTTT.

The genes are TRBV6-5 and TRBJ1-5; no definite D call. The CDR3 runs to 13 residues. The ends were cut back, 4 bases at V and 4 bases at J, with 8 bases in the middle. Per germline, CDR1 MNHEY and CDR2 SVGAGI. DNA of the CDR3: TGTGCCAGCAGTTGGAAGGAGAATCAGCCCCAGCATTTT. This sequence encodes CASSWKENQPQHF.

This clone showed up just a few times. J is TRBJ2-5 and V is TRBV6-2 or TRBV6-3; D ambiguous. The V end lost 0 bases, the J end lost 5 bases, and 13 bases lay between the germline ends. CDR1 MNHEY and CDR2 SVGEGT come from the germline V gene. This CDR3 spans 15 amino acids. The CDR3 coding sequence is TGTGCCAGCAGTTACTCGAGAGTAGCCTGGGAGACCCAGTACTTC. Protein: CASSYSRVAWETQYF.

The chain couples TRBV6-1 to TRBJ1-2, with a possible D match to TRBD1 (6 bases). The V gene's germline CDR1 is MNHNS and CDR2 SASEGT. V lost 2 bases to trimming and J lost 7 bases, with 14 bases between them. This CDR3 has 14 residues. The CDR3 DNA reads TGTGCCAGCAGTGAATTCGGGGGGCTGATTGGCTACACCTTC. It translates to CASSEFGGLIGYTF.

The chain is built from TRBV30 and TRBJ2-1; 8 positions match TRBD2. Germline CDR1 GTSNPN, CDR2 SVGIG (reference sequence). This CDR3 region has 14 residues. The junction had 13 bases not matched to a gene; V was cut back by 8 bases and J by 7 bases. In nucleotides, the CDR3 is TGTGCCAGCCGGAGGGGACTAGTGAGTAATGAGCAGTTCTTC. Translated: CASRRGLVSNEQFF.

The chain has TRBV28 and TRBJ1-4, with TRBD1 matching over 12 bases. Trimming took 2 bases from V and 12 from J; bases not matched to a gene: 4. The CDR3 length is 14 residues. CDR1 MDHEN and CDR2 SYDVKM come from the germline V gene. The CDR3 bases are TGTGCCAGCAGTTTACAGGGGACAGGGGGCCAACTGTTTTTT. Amino acids: CASSLQGTGGQLFF. The whole variable domain, filled in from reference TRBV28 and TRBJ1-4, reads DVKVTQSSRYLVKRTGEKVFLECVQDMDHENMFWYRQDPGLGLRLIYFSYDVKMKEKGDIPEGYSVSREKKERFSLILESASTNQTSMYLCASSLQGTGGQLFFGSGTQLSVL.

V gene TRBV28 combines with J gene TRBJ2-7, with D perhaps matching TRBD1 (5 bases). The CDR3 extends over 15 amino acids. The V end lost 4 bases, the J end lost 0 bases, and 13 bases lay between the germline ends. Germline CDR1 reads MDHEN; CDR2 reads SYDVKM. This CDR3 reads CASSSQRGFSYEQYF. The CDR3 DNA reads as TGTGCCAGCAGTTCCCAAAGGGGTTTCTCCTACGAGCAGTACTTC.

This chain joins TRBV7-3 and TRBJ2-2, with a possible D match to TRBD1 (5 bases). Germline lookup yields CDR1 SGHTA and CDR2 FQGTGA. V lost 1 base, J lost 1 base, and 13 bases lay in between. This CDR3 is 17 amino acids long. Here the CDR3 reads CASSLMGQGLNTGELFF. CDR3 nucleotide sequence: TGTGCCAGCAGCTTAATGGGGCAGGGCCTGAACACCGGGGAGCTGTTTTTT.

This chain links TRBV12-3 or TRBV12-4 with TRBJ1-2, with D unclear. V was clipped by 4 bases and J by 4 bases, with 10 bases between them. This CDR3 contains 13 residues. The CDR3 DNA sequence: TGTGCCAGCAGTTCTACTATAGCCTATGGCTACACCTTC. This translates into CASSSTIAYGYTF.

This clone appeared a few times. The V and J genes are TRBV27 and TRBJ2-2; 9 nucleotides agree with TRBD1. Germline assignment: CDR1 MNHEY and CDR2 SMNVEV (reference sequence). Trimming took 6 bases from V and 7 from J; bases not matched to a gene: 6. The CDR3 is 14 residues long. For the CDR3, the DNA is TGTGCCAGCAGAGGGACAGGGTGGATCGGGGAGCTGTTTTTT. Its translation is CASRGTGWIGELFF.

The chain has TRBV30 and TRBJ1-2, with 11 bases lining up with TRBD1. The ends lost 2 bases at V and 7 bases at J; junction bases unmatched: 6. CDR3 length: 14 amino acids. CDR1 is GTSNPN and CDR2 is SVGIG in the germline V gene (reference sequence). The CDR3 nucleotides are TGTGCCTGGAGTTTCGGACAGGGGGCTTTTGGCTACACCTTC. Translation: CAWSFGQGAFGYTF.

This chain joins TRBV28 and TRBJ2-7, with D possibly matching TRBD1 (5 bases). There are 12 residues in the CDR3. Germline V CDR1 and CDR2: MDHEN, SYDVKM. Trimming stripped 3 bases from V and 4 bases from J, with 7 bases between. The CDR3 here is CASSLAGYEQYF. The CDR3 nucleotides read TGTGCCAGCAGTTTGGCAGGGTACGAGCAGTACTTC.

This clone was observed once. The rearrangement uses TRBV10-3 and TRBJ2-2, with D hard to call. Looked up from germline, CDR1 is ENHRY and CDR2 is SYGVKD. CDR3 length: 11 amino acids. Trimming pared 2 bases from V and 7 bases from J, leaving 2 bases between. The CDR3 sequence: CAISELGELFF. As DNA, the CDR3 is TGTGCCATCAGTGAGCTCGGGGAGCTGTTTTTT.

The chain combines TRBV5-1 with TRBJ1-2; 8 nucleotides line up with TRBD1. The CDR3 length is 13 residues. Losses at the gene ends were 2 bases for V and 12 bases for J; bases not matched to a gene: 9. Germline V gene lookup returns CDR1 SGHRS and CDR2 YFSETQ. The CDR3 DNA follows: TGCGCCAGCAGCTTTGAACTGGACAGGGAGAACACCTTC. It specifies CASSFELDRENTF.

CDR3 in DNA: TGCGCCAGCAGCGAACTGCGGGTAGGGTATGAGCAGTTCTTC. Translating it yields CASSELRVGYEQFF. The V call is TRBV5-1, the J call TRBJ2-1; D perhaps matches TRBD2 (5 bases). The CDR3 has 14 residues. Germline V gene sequence: CDR1 SGHRS, CDR2 YFSETQ. V was shortened by 4 bases and J by 8 bases, with 16 bases between the two germline ends.

The chain links TRBV19 to TRBJ1-4; 11 nucleotides match TRBD1. V dropped 2 bases and J dropped 3; count of bases not matched to a gene: 5. Germline CDR1 and CDR2: LNHDA and SQIVND (reference sequence). The CDR3 spans 17 residues. In nucleotides, the CDR3 is TGTGCCAGTAGTATAATCGGACAGGGGGCATCTAATGAAAAACTGTTTTTT. Protein: CASSIIGQGASNEKLFF. The full variable domain, rest sourced from reference TRBV19 and TRBJ1-4, is DGGITQSPKYLFRKEGQNVTLSCEQNLNHDAMYWYRQDPGQGLRLIYYSQIVNDFQKGDIAEGYSVSREKKESFPLTVTSAQKNPTAFYLCASSIIGQGASNEKLFFGSGTQLSVL.

The chain employs TRBV5-1 and TRBJ1-1; 9 bases fit TRBD1. The CDR3 length is 19 residues. V lost 0 bases to trimming and J lost 0 bases; unmatched junction nucleotides: 12. Germline assignment: CDR1 SGHRS and CDR2 YFSETQ. This CDR3 reads CASSLDRTGAINMNTEAFF. CDR3 bases: TGCGCCAGCAGCTTGGATCGGACAGGGGCCATAAACATGAACACTGAAGCTTTCTTT.

This clone was detected once. The J gene is TRBJ2-7, the V gene TRBV6-2 or TRBV6-3; 10 nucleotides agree with TRBD1. CDR3 size: 17 residues. The V gene end was trimmed by 1 base and the J gene end by 1 base; junction bases not matched to a gene: 7. CDR1 and CDR2 (germline): MNHEY, SVGEGT. The CDR3 sequence is CASSYFPGQGISYEQYF. The CDR3 DNA is TGTGCCAGCAGTTACTTCCCGGGACAGGGGATTTCCTACGAGCAGTACTTC.

The CDR3 spells CASSLGTSGRTGELFF. DNA for the CDR3: TGTGCCAGCAGCTTAGGAACTAGCGGGAGAACCGGGGAGCTGTTTTTT. This chain joins TRBV7-7 and TRBJ2-2; 11 bases are a match to TRBD2. This CDR3 has 16 amino acids. The germline V gene has CDR1 SSHAT and CDR2 FNYEAQ (reference sequence). V gave up 1 base and J gave up 5 bases; unmatched junction bases: 3.

Only a few counts were recorded for this clone. This chain links TRBV28 with TRBJ2-7; 11 nucleotides agree with TRBD2. The trim removed 4 bases at V and 1 base at J, leaving 3 bases unmatched. The length of the CDR3 is 15 residues. Looked up from germline, CDR1 is MDHEN and CDR2 is SYDVKM. Written as DNA, the CDR3 is TGTGCCAGCAGTTCTTTAGCGGGAGGGTCCTACGAGCAGTACTTC. Amino acid sequence: CASSSLAGGSYEQYF. Drawing the rest from reference TRBV28 and TRBJ2-7, the complete variable domain is DVKVTQSSRYLVKRTGEKVFLECVQDMDHENMFWYRQDPGLGLRLIYFSYDVKMKEKGDIPEGYSVSREKKERFSLILESASTNQTSMYLCASSSLAGGSYEQYFGPGTRLTVT.

The V call is TRBV7-6, the J call TRBJ2-1; TRBD2 aligns across 13 bases. The V gene's germline CDR1 is SGHVS and CDR2 FNYEAQ. The CDR3 has 16 residues. V lost 1 base to trimming and J lost 8 bases; unmatched junction nucleotides: 5. CDR3 sequence: CASSLDGLAGVDEQFF. In nucleotides, the CDR3 is TGTGCCAGCAGCTTAGATGGACTAGCGGGAGTAGATGAGCAGTTCTTC.

V and J are TRBV6-2 or TRBV6-3 and TRBJ2-7, with 9 bases aligning to TRBD1. With 4 bases clipped from V and 2 bases from J, the junction kept 6 bases outside the gene matches. This CDR3 comprises 15 residues. Per the germline V gene, CDR1 is MNHEY and CDR2 is SVGEGT. CDR3 residues: CASSSNRDRAYEQYF. The CDR3 coding sequence is TGTGCCAGCAGTTCCAACCGGGACAGGGCCTACGAGCAGTACTTC.

V is TRBV3-1 (or the pseudogene TRBV3-2) and J is TRBJ2-7; D perhaps matches TRBD2 (5 bases). Germline assignment: CDR1 LGHDT and CDR2 YNNKEL (reference sequence). V gave up 4 bases and J gave up 5 bases, with 21 bases separating them. The CDR3 loop spans 16 amino acids. The CDR3 DNA sequence: TGTGCCAGCAGCCGAGAAAGGTCTAGCAGGAGCGACGAGCAGTACTTC. Translation: CASSRERSSRSDEQYF.

The chain uses TRBV20-1 and TRBJ2-5; 7 nucleotides line up with TRBD1. Germline V lookup: CDR1 DFQATT, CDR2 SNEGSKA (reference sequence). Trimming cost V 6 bases and J 4 bases; bases outside gene matches: 2. This CDR3 is built from 11 residues. The CDR3 nucleotides are TGCAGTGCAAACAGGGGAGAGACCCAGTACTTC. This translates into CSANRGETQYF.

This chain joins TRBV11-3 and TRBJ2-1; a weak D match, TRBD2 (6 bases). Germline loops: CDR1 SGHNT, CDR2 YENEEA. The length of the CDR3 is 16 residues. V was pared by 5 bases and J by 1 base, with 15 bases between. CDR3 nucleotide sequence: TGTGCCAGCAGCCCGCGGGGTAGCGGTTCCTACAATGAGCAGTTCTTC. Translating gives CASSPRGSGSYNEQFF.

The chain is built from TRBV6-2 or TRBV6-3 and TRBJ1-1, with no clear D. The CDR3 is made up of 13 amino acids. V lost 2 bases and J lost 3, with 7 bases in between. Germline V gene data show CDR1 as MNHEY and CDR2 as SVGEGT. The CDR3 bases are TGTGCCAGCAGTTACAGACTGGACACTGAAGCTTTCTTT. The encoded protein is CASSYRLDTEAFF.

V usage is TRBV9 and J usage is TRBJ2-7; no reliable D call. Between the trimmed V and J ends, which lost 0 bases and 2 bases, there was a span of 9 bases. The CDR3 is 14 amino acids. In germline, CDR1 is SGDLS, CDR2 YYNGEE. CDR3 coding DNA: TGTGCCAGCAGCGTAGACGCCTATACCTACGAGCAGTACTTC. Amino acid sequence: CASSVDAYTYEQYF.

The J gene is TRBJ2-2, the V gene TRBV7-3; D is ambiguous. The V and J ends lost 4 bases and 10 bases respectively, with 13 bases between them. The CDR3 sequence is 13 residues long. The germline CDR1 and CDR2 sequences are SGHTA and FQGTGA. This CDR3 is CASSSPPSVELFF. In nucleotides, the CDR3 is TGTGCCAGCAGCTCCCCTCCTTCGGTGGAGCTGTTTTTT.